A selection of T cell receptor beta chains follows, all from one sample in a study of T cells expressing NK-cell markers. TCRdb re-called the 5' RACE reads; every CDR3 protein appears as one record, without DNA. The sample includes several thousand distinct CDR3 sequences. Sequenced input: blood T cells: a sorted CD56 or NKG2C T cell subset, CD4+ or CD8+ T cells, or bulk PBMC T cells (not recorded which). Every receptor here comes from a man younger than 30 in good health. CDR3s include the opening cysteine and the closing phenylalanine or tryptophan. The order of the fields is J gene, V gene, clone size, CDR3 protein. Only part of the rows carry a size: once, few, many, or a class if the clone is expanded.

>TRBJ2-2|TRBV24-1|-
CATSDQTRQGWELFF
>TRBJ2-7|TRBV6-1|-
CASSELSGSVDEQYF
>TRBJ2-4|TRBV7-9|-
CASSFSLAKNIQYF
>TRBJ1-1|TRBV4-1|-
CASSHGTANTEAFF
>TRBJ2-1|TRBV29-1|-
CSVEGLAGYNEQFF
>TRBJ2-5|TRBV10-3|-
CAISRSVYQETQYF
>TRBJ2-3|TRBV6-1|-
CASRLGFFTDTQYF
>TRBJ1-3|TRBV11-2|-
CASSTLGAKGNTIYF
>TRBJ1-5|TRBV18|-
CASSLNRDQPQHF
>TRBJ2-5|TRBV20-1|-
CSARAGQSSETQYF
>TRBJ2-7|TRBV25-1|-
CASSETGLGEQYF
>TRBJ2-1|TRBV6-5|-
CASSYSYREVYNEQFF
>TRBJ2-7|TRBV6-5|-
CASNNFWTGLYEQYF
>TRBJ2-6|TRBV6-4|-
CASSDSRQGPSGANVLTF
>TRBJ2-3|TRBV4-3|medium-sized
CASSQELGGQGPDTQYF
>TRBJ2-1|TRBV20-1|-
CSARGGRDYNEQFF
>TRBJ2-3|TRBV5-5|-
CASSFQRGDTQYF
>TRBJ2-7|TRBV7-2|-
CAAGGSSYEQYF
>TRBJ1-6|TRBV28|large
CASSPVGGGNYNSPLHF
>TRBJ2-1|TRBV7-2|-
CASSLRRLSGINEQFF
>TRBJ2-4|TRBV9|-
CASSVGLAGAKNIQYF
>TRBJ2-5|TRBV28|-
CASSLPRGGLETQYF
>TRBJ1-6|TRBV7-2|-
CASSLAHRGGNSPLHF
>TRBJ1-1|TRBV5-4|-
CASSLAGLPTNTEAFF
>TRBJ2-1|TRBV20-1|-
CSARKGVPPYNEQFF
>TRBJ2-7|TRBV28|-
CASSLWTSGTYEQYF
>TRBJ2-5|TRBV27|-
CASRGLAGGETQYF
>TRBJ2-3|TRBV6-4|-
CASSEGAGSTDTQYF
>TRBJ1-1|TRBV6-2/TRBV6-3|-
CASTEIGQLNTEAFF
>TRBJ1-2|TRBV6-2/TRBV6-3|-
CASSYGFHPNYGYTF
>TRBJ2-2|TRBV6-2/TRBV6-3|-
CASRAGGTGELFF
>TRBJ1-1|TRBV4-2|-
CASSPGVEAFF
>TRBJ2-2|TRBV6-2/TRBV6-3|-
CASSSSASGRDITGELFF
>TRBJ1-1|TRBV6-1|-
CASKWGQGAETEAFF
>TRBJ2-7|TRBV7-2|-
CASSLSRRPDPSYEQYF
>TRBJ2-5|TRBV5-4|-
CASSQLNRKETQYF
>TRBJ1-4|TRBV20-1|-
CSATPGPDVEKLFF
>TRBJ1-3|TRBV6-5|-
CASSYNIPGAEGNTIYF
>TRBJ2-7|TRBV6-2/TRBV6-3|-
CASSFGAYEQYF
>TRBJ2-1|TRBV14|-
CASSQASGRAVQFF
>TRBJ2-2|TRBV20-1|-
CSAFDRGKANTGELFF
>TRBJ2-2|TRBV29-1|-
CSVAIPGLAGEGYGIAGELFF
>TRBJ1-2|TRBV15|-
CATSRGAGPYGYTF
>TRBJ1-1|TRBV10-3|-
CAISVEGPLNTEAFF
>TRBJ2-1|TRBV30|-
CAWSRAGVGEQFF
>TRBJ1-2|TRBV30|-
CAWSEGKYGYTF
>TRBJ1-1|TRBV6-1|-
CASSVGTGNTEAFF
>TRBJ1-6|TRBV27|-
CASSFLRESYNSPLHF
>TRBJ1-2|TRBV2|-
CASKALGPPLDYGYTF
>TRBJ2-1|TRBV27|medium-sized
CASSVRTRGHNEQFF
>TRBJ1-2|TRBV7-2|-
CASNQFPRGGVFYGYTF
>TRBJ1-5|TRBV6-2/TRBV6-3|-
CASSKGQEGQPQHF
>TRBJ2-5|TRBV2|-
CASMGLGTQYF
>TRBJ2-5|TRBV4-2|-
CASSQGLAGGPETQYF
>TRBJ2-7|TRBV20-1|-
CSARVADSYEQYF
>TRBJ2-2|TRBV29-1|medium-sized
CSARNTGELFF
>TRBJ1-5|TRBV12-3/TRBV12-4|-
CASSRGSGTGQPQHF
>TRBJ2-2|TRBV6-4|-
CASSDSRHSNTGELFF
>TRBJ1-1|TRBV6-5|-
CASSYPTGNTEAFF
>TRBJ2-1|TRBV6-5|-
CASSWTSGKTNEQFF